The 13 T cell receptor beta chains below were found in one sample sequenced in a study of blood T cell repertoires in COVID-19. Sequencing was performed with immunoSEQ multiplex PCR; in TCRdb, only in-frame clones are kept and a portion is missing. The sample lists about 200,000 clones, around 84% occurring once. The specimen sequenced was peripheral blood. Every receptor here comes from a woman older than 75 with acute or convalescent COVID-19.

This sequence joins TRBV18 and TRBJ1-1; D is possibly TRBD1 (6 bases). V lost 1 base and J 3 bases, leaving 24 bases between the germline ends. This CDR3 contains 19 residues. Germline loops: CDR1 KGHSH, CDR2 LQKENI. CDR3 nucleotides: TGTGCCAGCTCACCACGGGGAACCAGGGTCTCAAAGGGGGACACTGAAGCTTTCTTT. It specifies CASSPRGTRVSKGDTEAFF.

The J gene is TRBJ2-7, the V gene TRBV5-1; TRBD2 might be the D (5 bases). V was pared by 0 bases and J by 2 bases, with 18 bases between. This CDR3 spans 17 amino acids. CDR1 is SGHRS and CDR2 is YFSETQ in the germline V gene. As DNA, the CDR3 is TGCGCCAGCAGCTTGGTGGGTCGAGGGTTCCCAGCCTACGAGCAGTACTTC. Protein sequence: CASSLVGRGFPAYEQYF.

In its sample, this clone was seen once. The genes are TRBV3-1 (or the pseudogene TRBV3-2) and TRBJ1-2; the match to TRBD1 covers 7 bases. The CDR3 has 15 amino acids. J lost 4 bases, V lost 0 bases, and 5 bases had no gene match. Germline V gene lookup returns CDR1 LGHDT and CDR2 YNNKEL (reference sequence). CDR3 nucleotides: TGTGCCAGCAGCCAAGATTGGACAGGAACCTATGGCTACACCTTC. As protein: CASSQDWTGTYGYTF.

The V gene is TRBV9, the J gene TRBJ1-2; TRBD1 aligns across 9 bases. V lost 3 bases to trimming and J lost 4 bases; unmatched junction nucleotides: 10. This CDR3 spans 16 amino acids. CDR1 is SGDLS and CDR2 is YYNGEE in the germline V gene. CDR3 DNA: TGTGCCAGCAGCGCCAACACAGGGGGCTATACCTATGGCTACACCTTC. Its translation: CASSANTGGYTYGYTF.

The J gene is TRBJ1-3, the V gene TRBV27; D unclear. The V and J ends lost 3 bases and 4 bases respectively, with 13 bases between them. The germline V gene encodes CDR1 MNHEY and CDR2 SMNVEV (reference sequence). This CDR3 is 15 amino acids long. In DNA form, the CDR3 reads TGTGCCAGCAGTTTTAACTACGATGAAGGAAACACCATATATTTT. Amino acids: CASSFNYDEGNTIYF.

This clone was recorded only once. V is TRBV2 and J is TRBJ2-7, with 8 nucleotides matching TRBD1. From germline, CDR1 is SNHLY and CDR2 FYNNEI. The V segment lost 5 bases and the J segment 3 bases; nucleotides outside the gene matches: 6. This CDR3 has 14 amino acids. The CDR3 DNA sequence: TGTGCCAGCAGTCCCAGGACAGGGAGCTACGAGCAGTACTTC. Protein product: CASSPRTGSYEQYF.

V is TRBV7-8 and J is TRBJ2-7, with 8 bases lining up with TRBD2. The CDR3 has 14 amino acids. The V gene end was trimmed by 7 bases and the J gene end by 6 bases; junction bases not matched to a gene: 11. The germline V gene encodes CDR1 SGHVS and CDR2 FQNEAQ. CDR3 region: CASTLGGVSVEQYF. The CDR3 DNA reads as TGTGCCAGCACCCTCGGGGGGGTTTCGGTCGAGCAGTACTTC.

The chain has TRBV5-6 and TRBJ1-5; D gene unclear. CDR3 length: 12 amino acids. Germline values: CDR1 SGHDT, CDR2 YYEEEE. The ends were cut back, 1 base at V and 4 bases at J, with 3 bases in the middle. The CDR3 DNA reads TGTGCCAGCAGCTTGCTTAATCAGCCCCAGCATTTT. This translates into CASSLLNQPQHF.

Notes on this clone: Other DNA sequences from this sample encode an identical CDR3 as well. The chain combines TRBV6-5 with TRBJ2-7, with 10 bases aligning to TRBD2. Germline trimming cut 0 bases from V and 3 bases from J; bases unmatched to any gene: 2. The germline V gene has CDR1 MNHEY and CDR2 SVGAGI. This CDR3 is built from 15 residues. The CDR3 sequence is CASSYSPSGSYEQYF. The CDR3 coding sequence is TGTGCCAGCAGTTACTCTCCTAGCGGGAGCTACGAGCAGTACTTC.

The CDR3: CASSQGLAGLDEQFF. The CDR3 nucleotides read TGCGCCAGCAGCCAAGGACTAGCGGGACTGGATGAGCAGTTCTTC. The chain links TRBV4-3 to TRBJ2-1, with TRBD2 matching over 11 bases. V gave up 1 base and J gave up 8 bases; unmatched junction bases: 4. CDR3 length: 15 residues. Germline CDR1 and CDR2: LGHNA and YSLEER.

This chain joins TRBV6-2 or TRBV6-3 and TRBJ2-3; D is ambiguous. CDR1 and CDR2 from the germline V gene are MNHEY and SVGEGT. The CDR3 spans 15 residues. The V and J ends lost 0 bases and 6 bases respectively, with 13 bases between them. The CDR3 region is CASSYSFTFVDTQYF. In DNA form, the CDR3 reads TGTGCCAGCAGTTACTCGTTCACTTTTGTTGATACGCAGTATTTT.

The chain is built from TRBV18 and TRBJ1-5; possibly TRBD1 for D (5 bases). V was trimmed by 3 bases and J by 5 bases, leaving 8 bases between them. Germline V gene data show CDR1 as KGHSH and CDR2 as LQKENI. The CDR3 runs 13 residues. The CDR3 DNA reads TGTGCCAGCTCACCGACAGCCGATCAGCCCCAGCATTTT. Translation gives CASSPTADQPQHF.

This chain links TRBV10-3 with TRBJ2-1; 7 nucleotides align to TRBD2. Trimming cost V 11 bases and J 7 bases; bases outside gene matches: 11. The CDR3 spans 13 residues. Germline CDR1 and CDR2: ENHRY and SYGVKD. The CDR3 here is CASGLEYGNEQFF. The DNA for the CDR3 is TGTGCCTCCGGACTAGAGTACGGGAATGAGCAGTTCTTC.